This TCR beta chain appears in the sequencing data of a study of cytomegalovirus exposure and HLA in healthy donors. A remark on this clone: What it binds is unknown.

Notes on the study in general: Some highly shared sequence variants likely arose as a pipeline artifact. CMV serostatus was the sole immune exposure information available.

Trimming shortened V by 0 bases and J by 0 bases, and 19 bases separated the two germline ends. Germline V gene sequence: CDR1 SGHRS, CDR2 YFSETQ. There are 19 residues in the CDR3. With 60 Vbeta and 13 Jbeta primers, the PCR was carried out. Assay: immunoSEQ multiplex PCR; the TCRdb copy retains only in-frame clones and omits some. The sample comprises some 250,000 clones, about four fifths of which are singletons, and 4.5% to 6% rests with the top ten. Healthy bone marrow donors made up the donor group. The chain combines TRBV5-1 with TRBJ1-3; tentative D call: TRBD1 (6 bases). This TCR came from a woman in her forties in good health and CMV-seropositive. Sequencing input: PBMCs. The CDR3 bases are TGCGCCAGCAGCTTGGAATTTTTTAACAGGGCCCTCTCTGGAAACACCATATATTTT. It encodes CASSLEFFNRALSGNTIYF. Looking up the rest from reference TRBV5-1 and TRBJ1-3 gives the full variable domain: KAGVTQTPRYLIKTRGQQVTLSCSPISGHRSVSWYQQTPGQGLQFLFEYFSETQRNKGNFPGRFSGRQFSNSRSEMNVSTLELGDSALYLCASSLEFFNRALSGNTIYFGEGSWLTVV.